A single sample gave rise to the 32 T cell receptor beta chains below, sequenced in a study of healthy donors' naive CD4 and CD8 T cells. Each TCR library used around 500 ng of total RNA and a linear amplification protocol. TCRdb processed the reads anew with MiXCR; each CDR3 protein has one entry. The table has approximately 180,000 distinct CDR3 sequences, about four fifths seen once. The sample comprised naive CD4+ and CD8+ T cells sorted from blood, pooled from several donors. The receptors derive from a pool of human donors in good health; the sample pools cells from several healthy donors.

For the CDR3, the DNA is TGTGCCAGCAGTTACGCGTCTTCACGGGATACGCAGTATTTT. Translated: CASSYASSRDTQYF. The rearrangement links TRBV6-2 or TRBV6-3 to TRBJ2-3; D unclear. Germline CDR1 and CDR2: MNHEY and SVGEGT. The V end lost 2 bases, the J end lost 6 bases, and 12 bases lay between the germline ends. The CDR3 has 14 amino acids.

This chain connects TRBV19 to TRBJ2-1, with TRBD2 as a possible D gene (5 bases). The CDR3 is 13 amino acids. Per the germline V gene, CDR1 is LNHDA and CDR2 is SQIVND (reference sequence). The V gene lost 6 bases and the J gene lost 4 bases, with 10 bases spanning the gap. The CDR3 here is CASSSTIYNEQFF. CDR3 DNA sequence: TGTGCCAGTAGCTCGACTATTTACAATGAGCAGTTCTTC.

The chain employs TRBV29-1 and TRBJ2-3, with D uncertain. The V end was cut by 8 bases, the J end by 1 base, with 7 bases between. The CDR3 consists of 11 residues. Germline V gene sequence: CDR1 SQVTM, CDR2 ANQGSEA. The CDR3 sequence is CSLWGTDTQYF. The CDR3 DNA sequence: TGCAGCCTTTGGGGCACAGATACGCAGTATTTT.

This clonotype appeared a few times. The chain carries TRBV6-5 and TRBJ1-2; no definite D call. V lost 0 bases to trimming and J lost 8 bases, with 22 bases between them. CDR1 is MNHEY, CDR2 SVGAGI, per germline. The CDR3 spans 17 residues. This CDR3 is CASSYSMQSAKAPGYTF. In DNA form, the CDR3 reads TGTGCCAGCAGTTACTCGATGCAGTCGGCGAAAGCCCCCGGCTACACCTTC.

This chain links TRBV29-1 with TRBJ2-7; perhaps TRBD2 as D (6 bases). V lost 7 bases and J lost 0, with 10 bases in between. The CDR3 sequence is 12 residues long. CDR1 is SQVTM, CDR2 ANQGSEA, per germline. In nucleotides, the CDR3 is TGCAGCGCGGGACTCAGCTCCTACGAGCAGTACTTC. This translates into CSAGLSSYEQYF.

The V gene is TRBV15, the J gene TRBJ2-5, with TRBD2 as a possible D gene (5 bases). Germline-derived CDR1 and CDR2 are LNHNV and YYDKDF (reference sequence). CDR3 length: 13 amino acids. V was pared by 8 bases and J by 3 bases, with 13 bases between. DNA for the CDR3: TGTGCCACCCGAGGGCCCCCTGAAGAGACCCAGTACTTC. This gives the protein CATRGPPEETQYF.

The chain recombines TRBV10-3 with TRBJ2-5, with D tentatively TRBD2 (5 bases). Germline CDR1 ENHRY, CDR2 SYGVKD. V was cut by 4 bases and J by 0 bases, with 9 bases left in between. The CDR3 covers 14 residues. This chain's CDR3 is CAISVGEYQETQYF. The CDR3 DNA reads TGTGCCATCAGTGTGGGAGAGTACCAAGAGACCCAGTACTTC.

Written as DNA, the CDR3 is TGCAGCGTTTTTGGACCCGGTGAAAAACTGTTTTTT. Translating it yields CSVFGPGEKLFF. The gene calls are TRBV29-1 and TRBJ1-4, with D unclear. Germline CDR1 is SQVTM and CDR2 is ANQGSEA. This CDR3 spans 12 amino acids. The V gene lost 5 bases and the J gene lost 7 bases, with 11 bases spanning the gap.

V gene TRBV12-3 or TRBV12-4 combines with J gene TRBJ2-7; D assignment may be TRBD1 or TRBD2 (6 bases each). This CDR3 has 14 residues. V lost 4 bases, J lost 0 bases, and 10 bases lay in between. The DNA for the CDR3 is TGTGCCAGCAGTTGGGGGGACATCTCCTACGAGCAGTACTTC. It translates to CASSWGDISYEQYF.

Notes on this clonotype: One junction end does not reproduce the germline sequence, and a read error may be involved. The rearrangement uses TRBV29-1 and TRBJ2-7, with TRBD1 matching over 9 bases. From germline, CDR1 is SQVTM and CDR2 ANQGSEA. The CDR3 sequence is 12 residues long. CDR3 nucleotide sequence: TGCAGCGTCTGGACAGGGGACTACGAGCAGTGCTTC. Its protein is CSVWTGDYEQCF.

This clonotype was observed a single time. The chain joins TRBV5-5 to TRBJ1-3; perhaps TRBD1 as D (6 bases). Trimming shortened V by 0 bases and J by 0 bases, and 13 bases separated the two germline ends. The CDR3 covers 17 residues. CDR1 is SGHKS and CDR2 is YYEKEE in the germline V gene (reference sequence). The CDR3 nucleotides read TGTGCCAGCAGCTTGGAGGGGGTCCCCAACTCTGGAAACACCATATATTTT. The encoded protein is CASSLEGVPNSGNTIYF.

J is TRBJ2-4 and V is TRBV18; D uncertain. CDR1 KGHSH and CDR2 LQKENI come from the germline V gene. The germline V and J ends were trimmed by 2 bases and 0 bases, with 5 bases remaining between them. This CDR3 spans 14 amino acids. This CDR3 is CASSPELAKNIQYF. Written as DNA, the CDR3 is TGTGCCAGCTCACCAGAGTTAGCCAAAAACATTCAGTACTTC.

This clonotype was found once. The chain carries TRBV12-3 or TRBV12-4 and TRBJ2-1, with 11 bases that match TRBD2. V lost 7 bases to trimming and J lost 8 bases; unmatched junction nucleotides: 10. This CDR3 has 15 amino acids. The CDR3 nucleotides read TGTGCCAGCATTTTGACCGGGACTAGCGGTTATGAGCAGTTCTTC. Protein sequence: CASILTGTSGYEQFF.

This sequence joins TRBV12-3 or TRBV12-4 and TRBJ1-5; the D is unclear. V was shortened by 2 bases and J by 2 bases, with 7 bases between the two germline ends. This CDR3 region has 14 residues. CDR3 DNA sequence: TGTGCCAGCAGTTTAAAGGGTGGCAATCAGCCCCAGCATTTT. Its protein product is CASSLKGGNQPQHF.

This chain links TRBV10-3 with TRBJ2-2; D is unclear. This CDR3 spans 13 amino acids. V was trimmed by 4 bases and J by 7 bases, leaving 10 bases between them. CDR1 ENHRY and CDR2 SYGVKD come from the germline V gene. The CDR3 loop is CAISVVGSGELFF. DNA for the CDR3: TGTGCCATCAGTGTCGTAGGAAGCGGGGAGCTGTTTTTT.

Comments on this clonotype: The junction departs from germline at one end; a sequencing error may be responsible. The V gene is TRBV20-1, the J gene TRBJ1-1; D is unclear. The length of the CDR3 is 13 residues. Germline CDR1 reads DFQATT; CDR2 reads SNEGSKA (reference sequence). This chain's CDR3 is CGARVQVNTEAFF. The CDR3 DNA follows: TGCGGTGCTAGAGTTCAGGTGAACACTGAAGCTTTCTTT.

The genes are TRBV15 and TRBJ2-7; a possible D gene is TRBD2 (6 bases). Trimming removed 5 bases at V and 1 base at J, with 12 bases between. Germline-derived CDR1 and CDR2 are LNHNV and YYDKDF (reference sequence). This CDR3 has 14 amino acids. CDR3 DNA sequence: TGTGCCACCAGCTTTGGGGGACTTTCCTACGAGCAGTACTTC. Translated: CATSFGGLSYEQYF.

This clonotype came up once. J is TRBJ1-2 and V is TRBV10-3; no firm D call. The V gene's germline CDR1 is ENHRY and CDR2 SYGVKD. This CDR3 spans 16 amino acids. Trimming removed 2 bases at V and 0 bases at J, with 13 bases between. The CDR3 spells CAISEMPEGANYGYTF. DNA for the CDR3: TGTGCCATCAGTGAGATGCCCGAAGGAGCTAACTATGGCTACACCTTC.

This clonotype was seen a single time. V gene TRBV29-1 combines with J gene TRBJ1-2; D is possibly TRBD1 (6 bases). CDR1 is SQVTM and CDR2 is ANQGSEA in the germline V gene. The CDR3 is 15 amino acids. Between the trimmed V and J ends, which lost 7 bases and 5 bases, there was a span of 23 bases. The CDR3 spells CSAMAPGAIRYGYTF. CDR3 bases: TGCAGCGCCATGGCCCCGGGGGCGATTAGGTATGGCTACACCTTC.

The gene calls are TRBV10-3 and TRBJ1-1; TRBD1 aligns across 9 bases. Germline V gene lookup returns CDR1 ENHRY and CDR2 SYGVKD. The trim removed 7 bases at V and 0 bases at J, leaving 6 bases unmatched. The CDR3 loop spans 15 amino acids. CDR3 residues: CAINERTGVNTEAFF. CDR3 bases: TGTGCCATCAATGAAAGGACAGGGGTGAACACTGAAGCTTTCTTT.

This rearrangement joins TRBV5-5 to TRBJ2-1; no clear D. This CDR3 has 15 amino acids. CDR1 is SGHKS, CDR2 YYEKEE, per germline (reference sequence). Trimming removed 1 base at V and 0 bases at J, with 8 bases between. The CDR3 coding sequence is TGTGCCAGCAGCTTGACTTTCTCCTCCTACAATGAGCAGTTCTTC. Translated, it gives CASSLTFSSYNEQFF.

The chain links TRBV29-1 to TRBJ2-7; the D gene is possibly TRBD1 (5 bases). In germline, CDR1 is SQVTM, CDR2 ANQGSEA. This CDR3 contains 10 residues. V lost 4 bases to trimming and J lost 7 bases, with 8 bases between them. The DNA of the CDR3 is TGCAGCGTTGTGAAGGGGGAGCAGTACTTC. This gives the protein CSVVKGEQYF.

This chain links TRBV7-8 with TRBJ2-1; the match to TRBD2 covers 9 bases. Trimming took 1 base from V and 4 from J; bases not matched to a gene: 14. This CDR3 region has 19 residues. The germline V gene has CDR1 SGHVS and CDR2 FQNEAQ. CDR3 amino acids: CASSLVMASGEGLYNEQFF. The CDR3 DNA reads TGTGCCAGCAGCTTAGTAATGGCTAGCGGGGAGGGGTTATACAATGAGCAGTTCTTC.

The chain is built from TRBV27 and TRBJ2-3; D is unresolved. CDR1 is MNHEY and CDR2 is SMNVEV in the germline V gene (reference sequence). Trimming pared 8 bases from V and 2 bases from J, leaving 14 bases between. The CDR3 consists of 14 residues. The CDR3 DNA follows: TGTGCCAGCTCCCCTCTTGGGAACACAGATACGCAGTATTTT. This encodes CASSPLGNTDTQYF.

This clonotype was seen a few times. The rearrangement uses TRBV29-1 and TRBJ1-1; D remains unclear. The germline CDR1 and CDR2 sequences are SQVTM and ANQGSEA. This CDR3 is built from 14 residues. Trimming cost V 7 bases and J 1 base, with 16 bases left between them. The CDR3 bases are TGCAGCGCCCAGAAAGCGACCGGGAACACTGAAGCTTTCTTT. Residues: CSAQKATGNTEAFF. The entire variable domain, with the rest obtained from reference TRBV29-1 and TRBJ1-1, is as follows: SAVISQKPSRDICQRGTSLTIQCQVDSQVTMMFWYRQQPGQSLTLIATANQGSEATYESGFVIDKFPISRPNLTFSTLTVSNMSPEDSSIYLCSAQKATGNTEAFFGQGTRLTVV.

This sequence joins TRBV30 and TRBJ2-1, with TRBD2 matching over 9 bases. This CDR3 has 15 amino acids. Germline V gene sequence: CDR1 GTSNPN, CDR2 SVGIG (reference sequence). V lost 0 bases, J lost 6 bases, and 6 bases stayed unmatched. CDR3 nucleotides: TGTGCCTGGAGTGTCGGGCTAGCGGGAACCAATGAGCAGTTCTTC. Amino acid sequence: CAWSVGLAGTNEQFF.

This clonotype was found once. The chain is built from TRBV15 and TRBJ1-1, with 7 bases that match TRBD1. This CDR3 region has 14 residues. Per the germline V gene, CDR1 is LNHNV and CDR2 is YYDKDF (reference sequence). Losses at the gene ends were 7 bases for V and 5 bases for J; bases not matched to a gene: 10. CDR3 nucleotide sequence: TGTGCCACCACCAACAGGGGAGAGAGAACTGAAGCTTTCTTT. Translating gives CATTNRGERTEAFF. Drawing the rest from reference TRBV15 and TRBJ1-1, the complete variable domain is DAMVIQNPRYQVTQFGKPVTLSCSQTLNHNVMYWYQQKSSQAPKLLFHYYDKDFNNEADTPDNFQSRRPNTSFCFLDIRSPGLGDTAMYLCATTNRGERTEAFFGQGTRLTVV.

CDR3 region: CAISEGTDTQYF. Written as DNA, the CDR3 is TGTGCCATCAGTGAGGGCACAGATACGCAGTATTTT. V and J are TRBV10-3 and TRBJ2-3; D gene unclear. Germline V gives CDR1 ENHRY, CDR2 SYGVKD. Trimming took 2 bases from V and 1 from J, leaving 1 base between them. This CDR3 has 12 amino acids.

This chain links TRBV15 with TRBJ1-2; 7 bases align to TRBD1. Germline assignment: CDR1 LNHNV and CDR2 YYDKDF (reference sequence). The CDR3 has 13 amino acids. V dropped 3 bases and J dropped 4; count of bases not matched to a gene: 2. The CDR3 here is CATSSDRVYGYTF. Here the CDR3 DNA reads TGTGCCACCAGCAGCGACAGGGTCTATGGCTACACCTTC.

The chain couples TRBV30 to TRBJ1-6; unclear D gene. Trimming removed 1 base at V and 0 bases at J, with 10 bases between. The CDR3 consists of 16 residues. Germline assignment: CDR1 GTSNPN and CDR2 SVGIG (reference sequence). For the CDR3, the DNA is TGTGCCTGGAGTGGCAGGCCAAGCTCCTATAATTCACCCCTCCACTTT. This encodes CAWSGRPSSYNSPLHF.

The chain combines TRBV6-5 with TRBJ1-6; tentative D call: TRBD1 (6 bases). From germline, CDR1 is MNHEY and CDR2 SVGAGI. The ends were cut back, 6 bases at V and 0 bases at J, with 9 bases in the middle. The CDR3 runs 15 residues. The CDR3 loop is CASSDRTSYNSPLHF. In DNA, the CDR3 is TGTGCCAGCAGCGACAGGACCTCCTATAATTCACCCCTCCACTTT.

The genes are TRBV5-5 and TRBJ2-6, with TRBD1 matching 9 bases. CDR3 length: 18 residues. Germline-derived CDR1 and CDR2 are SGHKS and YYEKEE (reference sequence). V lost 2 bases, J lost 3 bases, and 9 bases stayed unmatched. The CDR3 nucleotides are TGTGCCAGCAGCTTACAGGGGGCCGGAGCCTATGGGGCCAACGTCCTGACTTTC. It encodes CASSLQGAGAYGANVLTF.